A selection of T cell receptor beta chains follows, all from one sample in a study of shared clonotypes between healthy human individuals. Here immunoSEQ multiplex PCR was the method, and the copy in TCRdb shows in-frame clones only, minus some. The data contain millions of clones, 93% of them singletons. Sequencing was done on a sample of naive CD4+ T cells from PBMCs. These receptors were obtained from a man aged 18-30 years in good health. Some clones in this sample may be carry-over from other donors' samples. Both conserved end residues are part of each CDR3. D genes are given only for firm matches. Not all rows give a size; the values are once, few, many and, for expanded clones, a class.

J: TRBJ1-2; size: NA; D: TRBD1; V: TRBV5-1; CDR3: CASSLALGIRQGTNYGYTF; DNA: TGCGCCAGCAGCTTGGCACTCGGGATAAGACAGGGGACTAACTATGGCTACACCTTC
J: TRBJ1-3; size: NA; D: NA; V: TRBV5-4; CDR3: CASSLKGSGNTIYF; DNA: TGTGCCAGCAGCTTGAAGGGCTCTGGAAACACCATATATTTT
J: TRBJ2-4; size: NA; D: NA; V: TRBV25-1; CDR3: CASSDEVTKNIQYF; DNA: TGTGCCAGCAGTGATGAGGTAACCAAAAACATTCAGTACTTC
J: TRBJ2-7; size: NA; D: NA; V: TRBV7-3; CDR3: CASSLEYEQYF; DNA: TGTGCCAGCAGCCTCGAGTACGAGCAGTACTTC
J: TRBJ2-7; size: once; D: NA; V: TRBV28; CDR3: CGTTNLHYEQYF; DNA: TGTGGAACTACTAACCTCCACTACGAGCAGTACTTC
J: TRBJ2-3; size: NA; D: NA; V: TRBV19; CDR3: CASSIRASGTDTQYF; DNA: TGTGCCAGTAGTATTCGGGCTAGCGGCACAGATACGCAGTATTTT
J: TRBJ1-2; size: NA; D: NA; V: TRBV28; CDR3: CASYPRGSKRGYTF; DNA: TGTGCCAGTTACCCCAGGGGCTCCAAGCGCGGCTACACCTTC
J: TRBJ2-7; size: NA; D: NA; V: TRBV7-2; CDR3: CASSFPGGYYEQYF; DNA: TGTGCCAGCAGCTTCCCCGGGGGCTACTACGAGCAGTACTTC
J: TRBJ2-7; size: NA; D: NA; V: TRBV6-5; CDR3: CASKNREGMTYEQYF; DNA: TGTGCCAGCAAAAACAGGGAGGGGATGACCTACGAGCAGTACTTC
J: TRBJ2-7; size: few; D: TRBD2; V: TRBV5-1; CDR3: CASSSLTSGSSYEQYF; DNA: TGCGCCAGCAGCTCCTTGACTAGCGGGAGCTCCTACGAGCAGTACTTC
J: TRBJ2-3; size: NA; D: NA; V: TRBV6-5; CDR3: CASSSEGDTQYF; DNA: TGTGCCAGCAGTTCTGAGGGGGATACGCAGTATTTT
J: TRBJ2-5; size: NA; D: NA; V: TRBV28; CDR3: CASKGKRDLTGETQYF; DNA: TGTGCCAGCAAGGGGAAAAGGGACTTAACGGGAGAGACCCAGTACTTC
J: TRBJ1-1; size: NA; D: NA; V: TRBV18; CDR3: CASSLIPGQNTEAFF; DNA: TGTGCCAGCTCACTAATTCCGGGACAGAACACTGAAGCTTTCTTT
J: TRBJ2-7; size: NA; D: NA; V: TRBV28; CDR3: CASIIGGSSYEQYF; DNA: TGTGCCAGCATCATTGGTGGGAGCTCCTACGAGCAGTACTTC
J: TRBJ1-1; size: few; D: NA; V: TRBV5-4; CDR3: CASSLVRGHGDTEAFF; DNA: TGTGCCAGCAGCCTTGTTAGAGGGCATGGGGACACTGAAGCTTTCTTT
J: TRBJ2-5; size: NA; D: TRBD2; V: TRBV5-4; CDR3: CASSPYRGGVGQETQYF; DNA: TGTGCCAGCAGCCCCTATCGGGGGGGCGTCGGGCAAGAGACCCAGTACTTC
J: TRBJ1-4; size: NA; D: NA; V: TRBV5-1; CDR3: CASRLTGPLEKLFF; DNA: TGCGCCAGCAGACTTACCGGACCCCTCGAAAAACTGTTTTTT
J: TRBJ2-2; size: NA; D: NA; V: TRBV7-3; CDR3: CASTPKPNTGELFF; DNA: TGTGCCAGCACCCCAAAACCAAACACCGGGGAGCTGTTTTTT
J: TRBJ1-4; size: NA; D: NA; V: TRBV28; CDR3: CASSPTGRLNEKLFF; DNA: TGTGCCAGCAGTCCTACAGGGCGGCTTAATGAAAAACTGTTTTTT
J: TRBJ1-2; size: NA; D: NA; V: TRBV6-1; CDR3: CASSEALRLGNYGYTF; DNA: TGTGCCAGCAGTGAAGCGCTTCGTCTGGGAAACTATGGCTACACCTTC
J: TRBJ2-1; size: NA; D: NA; V: TRBV28; CDR3: CASSFVQSSYNEQFF; DNA: TGTGCCAGCAGTTTCGTTCAAAGCTCCTACAATGAGCAGTTCTTC
J: TRBJ1-2; size: NA; D: TRBD1; V: TRBV6-4; CDR3: CASSTDRVANYGYTF; DNA: TGTGCCAGCAGTACTGACAGGGTTGCTAACTATGGCTACACCTTC
J: TRBJ1-2; size: NA; D: NA; V: TRBV29-1; CDR3: CSVVSTSGGYTF; DNA: TGCAGCGTTGTTTCTACGTCGGGTGGCTACACCTTC
J: TRBJ2-6; size: NA; D: NA; V: TRBV5-6; CDR3: CASSLWGAGANVLTF; DNA: TGTGCCAGCAGCTTGTGGGGAGCCGGGGCCAACGTCCTGACTTTC
J: TRBJ1-2; size: NA; D: NA; V: TRBV15; CDR3: CATSRDRTAWGYTF; DNA: TGTGCCACCAGCAGAGATAGGACCGCGTGGGGCTACACCTTC
J: TRBJ1-2; size: once; D: TRBD1; V: TRBV19; CDR3: CASSLRTGFGYTF; DNA: TGTGCCAGTAGCCTCAGGACAGGGTTTGGCTACACCTTC
J: TRBJ2-5; size: NA; D: TRBD2; V: TRBV28; CDR3: CASRRAGTQETQYF; DNA: TGTGCCAGCAGGAGAGCGGGAACCCAAGAGACCCAGTACTTC
J: TRBJ2-7; size: NA; D: NA; V: TRBV29-1; CDR3: CSVAWARTTYEQYF; DNA: TGCAGCGTTGCATGGGCGCGCACGACCTACGAGCAGTACTTC
J: TRBJ1-5; size: NA; D: NA; V: TRBV19; CDR3: CASSRGRDSNQPQHF; DNA: TGTGCCAGTAGTAGGGGGCGGGATAGCAATCAGCCCCAGCATTTT
J: TRBJ2-1; size: once; D: NA; V: TRBV10-1; CDR3: CASSPRGVDEQFF; DNA: TGCGCCAGCAGTCCCCGGGGTGTAGATGAGCAGTTCTTC
J: TRBJ2-7; size: NA; D: TRBD1; V: TRBV2; CDR3: CASGDRVGPYEQYF; DNA: TGTGCCAGCGGGGACAGAGTTGGTCCCTACGAGCAGTACTTC
J: TRBJ2-4; size: NA; D: TRBD2; V: TRBV15; CDR3: CATSSLSLAGGRLAKNIQYF; DNA: TGTGCCACCAGCAGTCTTAGTCTAGCGGGAGGGAGATTAGCCAAAAACATTCAGTACTTC
J: TRBJ1-4; size: NA; D: NA; V: TRBV5-1; CDR3: CASSAGRPINEKLFF; DNA: TGCGCCAGCAGCGCAGGACGGCCTATCAATGAAAAACTGTTTTTT
J: TRBJ2-5; size: NA; D: TRBD1; V: TRBV2; CDR3: CASSWDRAPETQYF; DNA: TGTGCCAGCAGCTGGGACAGGGCGCCCGAGACCCAGTACTTC
J: TRBJ2-5; size: NA; D: NA; V: TRBV6-6; CDR3: CASSPRALGQETQYF; DNA: TGTGCCAGCAGTCCCCGGGCCCTGGGACAAGAGACCCAGTACTTC
J: TRBJ2-4; size: NA; D: NA; V: TRBV2; CDR3: CASRAEKNIQYF; DNA: TGTGCCAGCCGGGCGGAAAAAAACATTCAGTACTTC
J: TRBJ1-2; size: once; D: NA; V: TRBV9; CDR3: CASSVAPQGTPYGYTF; DNA: TGTGCCAGCAGCGTAGCCCCCCAGGGAACCCCCTATGGCTACACCTTC
J: TRBJ2-4; size: NA; D: TRBD1; V: TRBV4-3; CDR3: CASSQEQGYNIQYF; DNA: TGCGCCAGCAGCCAAGAACAGGGGTACAACATTCAGTACTTC
J: TRBJ2-3; size: NA; D: TRBD1; V: TRBV7-9; CDR3: CASSSPDRGDTQYF; DNA: TGTGCCAGCAGCTCCCCCGACAGGGGAGATACGCAGTATTTT
J: TRBJ2-5; size: NA; D: NA; V: TRBV5-1; CDR3: CASSSGGETQYF; DNA: TGCGCCAGCAGCTCCGGTGGGGAGACCCAGTACTTC
J: TRBJ2-7; size: NA; D: TRBD1; V: TRBV6-1; CDR3: CASSDRTGVREQYF; DNA: TGTGCCAGCAGTGATCGGACAGGGGTGCGCGAGCAGTACTTC
J: TRBJ2-7; size: NA; D: NA; V: TRBV2; CDR3: CASSPGPSSYEQYF; DNA: TGTGCCAGCAGTCCGGGGCCTAGCTCCTACGAGCAGTACTTC
J: TRBJ1-2; size: NA; D: NA; V: TRBV9; CDR3: CASGRVSNYGYTF; DNA: TGTGCCAGCGGGCGGGTTTCGAACTATGGCTACACCTTC